This T cell receptor (beta chain) was identified during a study of blood T cell repertoires in COVID-19. Background on the study: There were acute and convalescent COVID-19 samples, and they came from the United States, Italy and Spain.

This CDR3 comprises 15 residues. Germline lookup yields CDR1 SEHNR and CDR2 FQNEAQ (reference sequence). V was cut by 5 bases and J by 8 bases, with 16 bases left in between. The table came from immunoSEQ multiplex PCR; TCRdb's copy has only in-frame clones and leaves some out. This sample has about 140,000 clones, with roughly 85% found just once. This receptor was taken from a woman in her forties or fifties who had recovered from COVID-19. Input material: PBMCs or T cells enriched from blood (not recorded which). V gene TRBV7-9 combines with J gene TRBJ1-6; TRBD1 is a possible D gene (6 bases). CDR3 DNA sequence: TGTGCCAGCAGCCCCCCCGAGGGGGGGTATTCACCCCTCCACTTT. Translating gives CASSPPEGGYSPLHF. Supplemented by reference TRBV7-9 and TRBJ1-6, the full variable domain reads DTGVSQNPRHKITKRGQNVTFRCDPISEHNRLYWYRQTLGQGPEFLTYFQNEAQLEKSRLLSDRFSAERPKGSFSTLEIQRTEQGDSAMYLCASSPPEGGYSPLHFGNGTRLTVT.